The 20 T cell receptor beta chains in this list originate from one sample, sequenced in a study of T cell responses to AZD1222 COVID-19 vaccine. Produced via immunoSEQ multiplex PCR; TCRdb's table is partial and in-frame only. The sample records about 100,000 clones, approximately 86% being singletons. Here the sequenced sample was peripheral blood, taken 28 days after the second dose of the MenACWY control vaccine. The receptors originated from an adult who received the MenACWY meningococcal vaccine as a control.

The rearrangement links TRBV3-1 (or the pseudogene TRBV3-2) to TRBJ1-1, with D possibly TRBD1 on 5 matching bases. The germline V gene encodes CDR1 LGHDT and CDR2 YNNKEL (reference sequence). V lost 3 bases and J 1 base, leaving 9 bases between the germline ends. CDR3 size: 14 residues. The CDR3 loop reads CASSHVRGNTEAFF. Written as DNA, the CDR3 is TGTGCCAGCAGCCATGTAAGGGGGAACACTGAAGCTTTCTTT.

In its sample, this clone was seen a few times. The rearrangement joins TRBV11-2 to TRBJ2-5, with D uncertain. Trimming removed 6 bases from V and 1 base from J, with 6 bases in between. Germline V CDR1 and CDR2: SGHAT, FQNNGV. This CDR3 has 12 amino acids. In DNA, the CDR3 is TGTGCCAGCAGGGTGGGCCAAGAGACCCAGTACTTC. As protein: CASRVGQETQYF.

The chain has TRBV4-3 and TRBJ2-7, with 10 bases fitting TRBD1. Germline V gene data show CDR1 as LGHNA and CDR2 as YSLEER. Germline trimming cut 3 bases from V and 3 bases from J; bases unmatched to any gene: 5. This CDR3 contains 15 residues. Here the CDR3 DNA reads TGCGCCAGCAGCCAGGAGGGACAGGGGAACTACGAGCAGTACTTC. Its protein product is CASSQEGQGNYEQYF.

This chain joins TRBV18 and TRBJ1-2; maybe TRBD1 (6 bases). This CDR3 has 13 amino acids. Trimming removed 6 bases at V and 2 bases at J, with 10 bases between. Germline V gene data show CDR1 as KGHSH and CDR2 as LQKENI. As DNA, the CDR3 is TGTGCCAGCTCCGCAGGGGAAAACTATGGCTACACCTTC. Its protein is CASSAGENYGYTF.

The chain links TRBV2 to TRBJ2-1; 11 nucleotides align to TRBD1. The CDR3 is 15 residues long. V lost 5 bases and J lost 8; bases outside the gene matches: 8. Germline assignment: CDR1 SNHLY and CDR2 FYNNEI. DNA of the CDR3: TGTGCCAGCAGTAAGGACAGGGGGCGCACCGATGAGCAGTTCTTC. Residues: CASSKDRGRTDEQFF.

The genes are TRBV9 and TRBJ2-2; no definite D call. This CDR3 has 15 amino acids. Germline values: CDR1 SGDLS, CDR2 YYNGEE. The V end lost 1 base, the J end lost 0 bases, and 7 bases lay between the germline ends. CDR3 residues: CASSVTTANTGELFF. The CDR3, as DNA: TGTGCCAGCAGCGTAACGACTGCGAACACCGGGGAGCTGTTTTTT.

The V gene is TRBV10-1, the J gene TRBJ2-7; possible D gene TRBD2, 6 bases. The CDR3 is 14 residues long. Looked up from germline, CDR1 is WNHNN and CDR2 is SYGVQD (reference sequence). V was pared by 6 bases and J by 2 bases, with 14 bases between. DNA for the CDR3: TGCGCCAGCAGCCCGGGAGCAGTACCCTACGAGCAGTACTTC. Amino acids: CASSPGAVPYEQYF.

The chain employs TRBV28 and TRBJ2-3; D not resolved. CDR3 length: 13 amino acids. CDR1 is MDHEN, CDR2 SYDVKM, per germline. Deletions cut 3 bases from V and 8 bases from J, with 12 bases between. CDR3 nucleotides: TGTGCCAGCAGTTTGGCAGCGCACGGTACGCAGTATTTT. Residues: CASSLAAHGTQYF.

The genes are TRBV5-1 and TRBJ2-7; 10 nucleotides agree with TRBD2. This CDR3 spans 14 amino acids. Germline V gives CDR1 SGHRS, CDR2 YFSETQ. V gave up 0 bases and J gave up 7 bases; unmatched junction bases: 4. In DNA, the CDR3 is TGCGCCAGCAGCTTGGCTCTAGCGGGGGATGAGCAGTACTTC. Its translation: CASSLALAGDEQYF.

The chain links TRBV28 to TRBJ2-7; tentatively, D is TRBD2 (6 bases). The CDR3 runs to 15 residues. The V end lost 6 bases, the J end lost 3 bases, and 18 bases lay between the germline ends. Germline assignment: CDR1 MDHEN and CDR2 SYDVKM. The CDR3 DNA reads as TGTGCCAGCAGCCCTCGGGAGTTACCTTACTACGAGCAGTACTTC. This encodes CASSPRELPYYEQYF.

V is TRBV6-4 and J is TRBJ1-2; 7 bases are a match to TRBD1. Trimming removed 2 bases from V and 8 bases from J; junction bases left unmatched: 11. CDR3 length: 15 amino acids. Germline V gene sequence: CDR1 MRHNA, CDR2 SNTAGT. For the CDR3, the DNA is TGTGCCAGCAGTGACACATCCTCGACAGGGAGGGGCTACACCTTC. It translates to CASSDTSSTGRGYTF.

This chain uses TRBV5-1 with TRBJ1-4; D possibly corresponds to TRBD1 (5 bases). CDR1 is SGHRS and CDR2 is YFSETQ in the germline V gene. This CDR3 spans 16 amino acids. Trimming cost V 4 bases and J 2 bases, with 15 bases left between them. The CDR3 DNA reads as TGCGCCAGCAGCCTCCCTTCCGGGGACACTAATGAAAAACTGTTTTTT. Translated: CASSLPSGDTNEKLFF. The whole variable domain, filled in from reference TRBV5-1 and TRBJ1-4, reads KAGVTQTPRYLIKTRGQQVTLSCSPISGHRSVSWYQQTPGQGLQFLFEYFSETQRNKGNFPGRFSGRQFSNSRSEMNVSTLELGDSALYLCASSLPSGDTNEKLFFGSGTQLSVL.

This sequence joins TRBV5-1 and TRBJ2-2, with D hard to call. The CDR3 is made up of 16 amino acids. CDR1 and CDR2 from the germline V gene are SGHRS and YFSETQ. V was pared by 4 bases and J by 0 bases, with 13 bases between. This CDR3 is CASSGRTRSNTGELFF. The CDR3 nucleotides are TGCGCCAGCAGCGGCAGGACCCGATCGAACACCGGGGAGCTGTTTTTT. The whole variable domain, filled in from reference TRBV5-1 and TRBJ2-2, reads KAGVTQTPRYLIKTRGQQVTLSCSPISGHRSVSWYQQTPGQGLQFLFEYFSETQRNKGNFPGRFSGRQFSNSRSEMNVSTLELGDSALYLCASSGRTRSNTGELFFGEGSRLTVL.

The CDR3 DNA reads as TGTGCCAGTACCGCGGGACAGGTCAATCAGCCCCAGCATTTT. Its protein product is CASTAGQVNQPQHF. The chain has TRBV19 and TRBJ1-5, with TRBD1 matching over 8 bases. CDR1 LNHDA and CDR2 SQIVND come from the germline V gene (reference sequence). This CDR3 region has 14 residues. J gave up 3 bases and V 7 bases, and 5 bases lay outside the gene matches.

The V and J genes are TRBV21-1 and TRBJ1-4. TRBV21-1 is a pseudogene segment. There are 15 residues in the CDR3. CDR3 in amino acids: CASSKAEGRNEKLFF. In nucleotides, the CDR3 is TGTGCCAGCAGCAAAGCCGAGGGGAGGAATGAAAAACTGTTTTTT.

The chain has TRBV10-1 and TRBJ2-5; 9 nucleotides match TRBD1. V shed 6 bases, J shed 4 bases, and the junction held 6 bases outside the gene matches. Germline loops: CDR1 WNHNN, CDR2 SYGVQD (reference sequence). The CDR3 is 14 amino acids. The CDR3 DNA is TGCGCCAGCAGGACAGCGGACAGGGGAGAGACCCAGTACTTC. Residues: CASRTADRGETQYF.

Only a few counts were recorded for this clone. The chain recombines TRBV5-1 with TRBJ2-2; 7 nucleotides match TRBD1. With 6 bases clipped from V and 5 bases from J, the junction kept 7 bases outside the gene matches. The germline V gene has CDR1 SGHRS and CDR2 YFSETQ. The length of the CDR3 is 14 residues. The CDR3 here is CASTLGGWTGELFF. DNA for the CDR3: TGCGCCAGCACTCTAGGGGGCTGGACCGGGGAGCTGTTTTTT.

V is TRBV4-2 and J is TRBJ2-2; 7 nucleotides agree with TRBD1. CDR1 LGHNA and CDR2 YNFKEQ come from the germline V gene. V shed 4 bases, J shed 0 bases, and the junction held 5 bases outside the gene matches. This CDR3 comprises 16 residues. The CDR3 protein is CASSLLTGPNTGELFF. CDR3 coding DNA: TGTGCCAGCAGCCTTCTGACAGGGCCGAACACCGGGGAGCTGTTTTTT.

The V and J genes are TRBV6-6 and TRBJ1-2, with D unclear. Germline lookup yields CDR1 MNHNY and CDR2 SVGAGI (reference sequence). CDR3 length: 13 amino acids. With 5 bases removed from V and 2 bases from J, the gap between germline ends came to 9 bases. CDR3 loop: CASSPAVNYGYTF. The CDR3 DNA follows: TGTGCCAGCAGTCCCGCAGTCAACTATGGCTACACCTTC.

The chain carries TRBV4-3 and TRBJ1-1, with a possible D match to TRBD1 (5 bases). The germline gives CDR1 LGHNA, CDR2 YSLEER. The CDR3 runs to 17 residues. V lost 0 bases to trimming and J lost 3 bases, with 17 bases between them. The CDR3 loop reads CASSQDGRRGEDTEAFF. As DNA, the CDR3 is TGCGCCAGCAGCCAAGATGGTCGGAGGGGCGAGGACACTGAAGCTTTCTTT.